This TCR beta chain was found in a study of T cell responses to AZD1222 COVID-19 vaccine. For the study at large: Samples with a second dose at about 4 or about 12 weeks were pooled together.

As for this clone: Its antigen is as yet unknown.

Sequencing used immunoSEQ multiplex PCR; TCRdb keeps in-frame clones, though not all of them. The sample has about 97,000 clones, 85% to 90% seen once; the top ten hold 5%. Study-wide findings and caveats: Baseline serology detected seropositivity in only six AZD1222 recipients. Researchers took repertoire samples only after the peak T cell response had come. Clonal diversity may have been underestimated, and the donors were mostly white British, with more females than males.

The CDR3 consists of 16 residues. The sequencing here drew on peripheral blood, taken on day 0 of AZD1222 vaccination. The V and J genes are TRBV21-1 and TRBJ2-1; the DNA was not compared with TRBD2, the D call given in the table. TRBV21-1 is given as a pseudogene. The source of this sequence is an adult in good health. CDR3 in DNA: TGTGCCAGCAGCAGGAGACTAGTAGGGATGGGGGGTGAGCAGTTCTTC. Protein sequence: CASSRRLVGMGGEQFF.